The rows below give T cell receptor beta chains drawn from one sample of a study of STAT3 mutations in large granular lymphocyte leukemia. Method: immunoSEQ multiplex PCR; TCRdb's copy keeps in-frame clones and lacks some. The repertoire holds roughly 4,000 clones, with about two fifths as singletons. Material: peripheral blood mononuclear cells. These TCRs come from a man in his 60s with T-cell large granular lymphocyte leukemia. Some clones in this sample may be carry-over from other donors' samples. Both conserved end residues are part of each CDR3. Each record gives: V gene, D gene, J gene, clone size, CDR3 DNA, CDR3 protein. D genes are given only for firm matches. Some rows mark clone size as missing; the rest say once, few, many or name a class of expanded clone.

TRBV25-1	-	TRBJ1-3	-	TGTGCCAGCAGTTCCCTTGGAAACACCATATATTTT	CASSSLGNTIYF
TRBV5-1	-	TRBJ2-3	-	TGCGCCAGCAGCTTGGGCCGGGCTTCCACAGATACGCAGTATTTT	CASSLGRASTDTQYF
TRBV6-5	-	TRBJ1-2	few	TGTGCCAGCAGCCCAAAGCCCGACTATGGCTACACCTTC	CASSPKPDYGYTF
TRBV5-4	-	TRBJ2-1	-	TGTGCCAGCAGCACTGGCGGTTGGGGTGAGCAGTTCTTC	CASSTGGWGEQFF
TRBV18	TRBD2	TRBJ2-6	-	TGTGCCAGCTCAACCTCCGGGGGGGCTGGGGCCAACGTCCTGACTTTC	CASSTSGGAGANVLTF
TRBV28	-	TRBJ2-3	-	TGTGCCAGCAGTTTGGCCGGGCAGGGTGACACAGATACGCAGTATTTT	CASSLAGQGDTDTQYF
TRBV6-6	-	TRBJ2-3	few	TGTGCCAGCAGTTTCACGGGGGACACAGATACGCAGTATTTT	CASSFTGDTDTQYF
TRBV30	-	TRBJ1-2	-	TGTGCCTGGGCGCGAGGGGACTATGTAGGCTACACCTTC	CAWARGDYVGYTF
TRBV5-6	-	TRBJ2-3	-	TGTGCCAGCAGCTTGGATGCGATGGGGACAGATACGCAGTATTTT	CASSLDAMGTDTQYF
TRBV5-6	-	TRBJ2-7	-	TGTGCCAGCAGACCCATCCGTCAGGCCTACGAGCAGTACTTC	CASRPIRQAYEQYF
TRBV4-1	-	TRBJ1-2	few	TGCGCCAGCAGCCCCCGGGACGGCAACTATGGCTACACCTTC	CASSPRDGNYGYTF
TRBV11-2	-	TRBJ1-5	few	TGTGCCAGCAGCTTAGACGGGACGAGGGTACATTTT	CASSLDGTRVHF
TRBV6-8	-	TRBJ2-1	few	TGTGCCAGCAGGAGGGGACGGGCCCAGTCCTACAATGAGCAGTTCTTC	CASRRGRAQSYNEQFF
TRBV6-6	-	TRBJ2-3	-	TGTGCCAGCAGTTACATGGGGACCACAGATACGCAGTATTTT	CASSYMGTTDTQYF
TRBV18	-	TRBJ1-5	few	TGTGCCAGCTCACCCCAACAGGAGAATCAGCCCCAGCATTTT	CASSPQQENQPQHF
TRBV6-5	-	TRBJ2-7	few	TGTGCCAGCAGTTCCCCCCCTAACGAGCAGTACTTC	CASSSPPNEQYF
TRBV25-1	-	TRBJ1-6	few	TGTGCCAGCAGTGGCCAAGGACAGCGTCCCGGGGAATCACCCCTCCACTTT	CASSGQGQRPGESPLHF
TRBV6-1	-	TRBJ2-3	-	TGTGCCAGCAATGCCAGGGGCACAGATACGCAGTATTTT	CASNARGTDTQYF
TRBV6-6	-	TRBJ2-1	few	TGTGCCAGCAGTAGCCGGACTTGGCAGTTCTTC	CASSSRTWQFF
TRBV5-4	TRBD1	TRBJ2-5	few	TGTGCCAGCAGCTTAGACCCAGGGGGCGCAGAGACCCAGTACTTC	CASSLDPGGAETQYF
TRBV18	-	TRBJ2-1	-	TGTGCCAGCTCACATCGTCGAGGGACTGGAAATGAGCAGTTCTTC	CASSHRRGTGNEQFF
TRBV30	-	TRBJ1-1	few	TGTGCCTGGGTCCCGGGAGTCACTGAAGCTTTCTTT	CAWVPGVTEAFF
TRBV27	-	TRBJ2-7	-	TGTGCCAGCAGTTTAAACAGGGACGCCTACGAGCAGTACTTC	CASSLNRDAYEQYF
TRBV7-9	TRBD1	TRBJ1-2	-	TGTGCCAGCAGCTCCGACAGGGTTCGCTACACCTTC	CASSSDRVRYTF
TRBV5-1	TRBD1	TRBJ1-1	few	TGCGCCAGCAGCTTAGCCGTGGGACAGGGGGATAGAGCTTTCTTT	CASSLAVGQGDRAFF
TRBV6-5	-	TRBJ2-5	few	TGTGCCAGCAGTTTCGGGGCGACCCAGTACTTC	CASSFGATQYF
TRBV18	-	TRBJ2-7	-	TGTGCCAGCTCACCACCGGCAGACAACTACGAGCAGTACTTC	CASSPPADNYEQYF
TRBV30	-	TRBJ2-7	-	TGTGCCTGGAGTGAGCAGGGGTGGGAGCAGTACTTC	CAWSEQGWEQYF
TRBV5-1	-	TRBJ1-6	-	TGCGCCAGCAGCTTGGGCGCCCGGACAGTCGGTTCACCCCTCCACTTT	CASSLGARTVGSPLHF
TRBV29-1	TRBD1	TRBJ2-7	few	TGCAGCGGAACACAGGGGACCGAGCAGTACTTC	CSGTQGTEQYF
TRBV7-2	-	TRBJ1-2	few	TGTGCCAGCAGCTTTCGGTCGAGGGAGCTGGGCGGCTACACCTTC	CASSFRSRELGGYTF
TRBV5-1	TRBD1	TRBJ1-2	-	TGCGCCAGCAGCTCCGCTGGAGACAGGGTCTACACCTTC	CASSSAGDRVYTF
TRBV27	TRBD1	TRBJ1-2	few	TGTGCCAGCAGTGAACAGGGGGCCATGGTCTATGGCTACACCTTC	CASSEQGAMVYGYTF
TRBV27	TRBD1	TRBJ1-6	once	TGTGCCAGCAGAGCCGGGACAGGGCCTTCATCACCCCTCCACTTT	CASRAGTGPSSPLHF
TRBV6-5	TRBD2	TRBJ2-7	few	TGTGCCAGCAGTTACCAAATCGGGGGAGGGTCCTACGAGCAGTACTTC	CASSYQIGGGSYEQYF
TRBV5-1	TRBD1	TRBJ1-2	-	TGCGCCAGCAGCTTGGGGACAGGGGAATGGGGCTACACCTTC	CASSLGTGEWGYTF
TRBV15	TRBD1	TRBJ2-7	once	TGTGCCACGGCGGACACAGGGGACGAGCAGTACTTC	CATADTGDEQYF
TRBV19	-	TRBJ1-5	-	TGTGCCAGTAGTAGAGGGGCTGGGAATCAGCCCCAGCATTTT	CASSRGAGNQPQHF
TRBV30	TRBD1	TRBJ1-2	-	TGTGCCTGGATATACGGGACAGATGGCTACACCTTC	CAWIYGTDGYTF
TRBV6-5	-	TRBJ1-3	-	TGTGCCAGCAGTCTCTCGGTGACCTCTGGAAACACCATATATTTT	CASSLSVTSGNTIYF
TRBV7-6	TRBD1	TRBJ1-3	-	TGTGCCAGCAGCGATAGGGGGATAAGAGGGGGCGGAAACACCATATATTTT	CASSDRGIRGGGNTIYF
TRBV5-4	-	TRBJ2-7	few	TGTGCCAGCAGCTTGGTTGGAGGCTACGAGCAGTACTTC	CASSLVGGYEQYF
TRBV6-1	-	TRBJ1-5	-	TGTGCCAGCAGTGATAGGGGCAGGGTTCAGCCCCAGCATTTT	CASSDRGRVQPQHF
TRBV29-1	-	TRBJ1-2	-	TGCAGCGCAGAGACGGTCGGCTACACCTTC	CSAETVGYTF
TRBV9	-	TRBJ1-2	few	TGTGCCAGCAGCGTAGCTCAAGGGGAGAGGTATGGCTACACCTTC	CASSVAQGERYGYTF
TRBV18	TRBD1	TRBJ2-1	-	TGTGCCAGCTCACCAAGAACAGGGGCTGGGAATGAGCAGTTCTTC	CASSPRTGAGNEQFF
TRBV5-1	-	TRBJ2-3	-	TGCGCCAGCAGCTTGGGCGGGACACACGGAGCAGATACGCAGTATTTT	CASSLGGTHGADTQYF
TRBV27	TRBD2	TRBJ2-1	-	TGTGCCAGCAGCAGGCCACTAGCGGGAGGTAATGAGCAGTTCTTC	CASSRPLAGGNEQFF
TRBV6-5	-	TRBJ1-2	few	TGTGCCAGCAGTTACTCAGGGGCTGAAGGCTACACCTTC	CASSYSGAEGYTF
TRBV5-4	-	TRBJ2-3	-	TGTGCCAGCAGCAGCGTCACAGGGAAAGATACGCAGTATTTT	CASSSVTGKDTQYF
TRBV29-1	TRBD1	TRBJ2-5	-	TGCAGCAGCGCGACAGGGTCAGGAGAGACCCAGTACTTC	CSSATGSGETQYF
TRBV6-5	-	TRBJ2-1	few	TGTGCCAGCAGTTCTATCAGTGAGCAGTTCTTC	CASSSISEQFF
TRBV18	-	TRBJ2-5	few	TGTGCCAGCTCACCAGCTCAAGAGACCCAGTACTTC	CASSPAQETQYF
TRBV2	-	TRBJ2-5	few	TGTGCCAGCAGTGACTCCCGGGTGACCCAGTACTTC	CASSDSRVTQYF
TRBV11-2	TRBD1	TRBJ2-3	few	TGTGCCAGCAGACATGTTTTACAGGGGGCAGATACGCAGTATTTT	CASRHVLQGADTQYF
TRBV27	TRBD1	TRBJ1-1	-	TGTGCCAGCAGTTTGGGACAGGGTCGCCCAATGAACACTGAAGCTTTCTTT	CASSLGQGRPMNTEAFF
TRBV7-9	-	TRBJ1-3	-	TGTGCCAGCAGTATCTACTCTGGAAACACCATATATTTT	CASSIYSGNTIYF